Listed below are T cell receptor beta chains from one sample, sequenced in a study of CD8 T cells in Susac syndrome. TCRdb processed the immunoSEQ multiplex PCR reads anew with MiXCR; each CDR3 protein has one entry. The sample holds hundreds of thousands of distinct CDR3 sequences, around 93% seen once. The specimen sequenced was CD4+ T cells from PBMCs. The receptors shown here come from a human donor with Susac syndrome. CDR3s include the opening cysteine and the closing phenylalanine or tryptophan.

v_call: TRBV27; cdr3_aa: CASGPGRTSRSVQFF
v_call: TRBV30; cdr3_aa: CAWRGQANGPQHF
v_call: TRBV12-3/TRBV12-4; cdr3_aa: CASREGVNYGYTF
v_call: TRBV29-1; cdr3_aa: CSVDPGNGYTF
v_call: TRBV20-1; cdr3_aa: CSASLAGWPNEKLFF
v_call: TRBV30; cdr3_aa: CAWTVPDRAASGYTF
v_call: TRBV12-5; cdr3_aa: CASASSLFSTDTQYF
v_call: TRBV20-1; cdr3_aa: CSARDEGMNTEAFF
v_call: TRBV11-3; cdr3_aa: CASSDSSNTEAFF
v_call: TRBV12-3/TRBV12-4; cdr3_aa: CASSLSSNNEQFF
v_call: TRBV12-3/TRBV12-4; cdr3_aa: CASSLGQGAPGEKLFF
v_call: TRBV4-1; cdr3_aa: CASSQALSPGETQYF
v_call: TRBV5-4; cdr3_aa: CASSSLAGGTGANVLTF
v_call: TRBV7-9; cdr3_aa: CASSPHGGLTSYEQYF
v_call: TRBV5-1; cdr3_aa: CASSLQGRTYEQYF
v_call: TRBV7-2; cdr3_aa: CASSLEAESYGYTF
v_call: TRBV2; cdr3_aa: CASQSSTRGGTDTQYF
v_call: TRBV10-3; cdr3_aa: CAITPHREREQYF
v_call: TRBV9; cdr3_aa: CASSGGQSYEQYF
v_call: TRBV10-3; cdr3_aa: CAISANRGEYGYTF
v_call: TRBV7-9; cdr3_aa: CASSLKVTGAVDTQYF
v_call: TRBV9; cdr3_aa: CASSARQAPAEAFF
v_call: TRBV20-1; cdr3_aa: CSATTFQETQYF
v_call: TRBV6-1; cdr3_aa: CASSEVGGVGETQYF
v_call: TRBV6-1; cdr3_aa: CASSRSRRTGGDNEQFF
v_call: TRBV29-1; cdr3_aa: CSAINEKLFF
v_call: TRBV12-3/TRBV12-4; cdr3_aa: CASRRAGVYNSPLHF
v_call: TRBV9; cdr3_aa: CASSVSKAGEGGELFF
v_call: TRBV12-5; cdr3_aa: CASRAGPTYEQYF